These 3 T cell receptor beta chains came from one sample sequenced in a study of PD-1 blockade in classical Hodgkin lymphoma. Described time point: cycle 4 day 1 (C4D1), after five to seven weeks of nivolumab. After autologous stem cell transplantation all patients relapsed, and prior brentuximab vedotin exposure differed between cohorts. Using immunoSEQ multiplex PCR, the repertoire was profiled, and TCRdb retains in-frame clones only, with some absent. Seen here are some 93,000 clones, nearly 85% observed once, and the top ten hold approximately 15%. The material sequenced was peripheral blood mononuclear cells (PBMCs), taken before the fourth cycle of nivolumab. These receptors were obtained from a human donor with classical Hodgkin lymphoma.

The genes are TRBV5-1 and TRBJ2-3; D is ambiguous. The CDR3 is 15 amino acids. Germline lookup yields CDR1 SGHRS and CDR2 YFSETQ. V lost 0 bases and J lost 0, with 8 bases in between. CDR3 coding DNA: TGCGCCAGCAGCTTGGTCTCGGTTAGCACAGATACGCAGTATTTT. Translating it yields CASSLVSVSTDTQYF.

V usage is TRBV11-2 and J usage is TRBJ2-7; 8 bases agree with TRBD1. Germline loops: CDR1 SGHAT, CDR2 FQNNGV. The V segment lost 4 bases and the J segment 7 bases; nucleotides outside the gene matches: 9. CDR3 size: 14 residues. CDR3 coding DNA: TGTGCCAGCAGCTCCCGGACAGGGCGAGGAGAGCAGTACTTC. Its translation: CASSSRTGRGEQYF.

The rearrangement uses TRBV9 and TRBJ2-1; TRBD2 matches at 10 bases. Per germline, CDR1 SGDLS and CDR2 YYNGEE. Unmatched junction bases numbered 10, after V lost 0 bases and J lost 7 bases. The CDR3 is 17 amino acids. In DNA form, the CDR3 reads TGTGCCAGCAGCGTAGACCCTAGCGGGAGTATACAGAATGAGCAGTTCTTC. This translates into CASSVDPSGSIQNEQFF. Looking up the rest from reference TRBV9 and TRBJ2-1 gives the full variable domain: DSGVTQTPKHLITATGQRVTLRCSPRSGDLSVYWYQQSLDQGLQFLIQYYNGEERAKGNILERFSAQQFPDLHSELNLSSLELGDSALYFCASSVDPSGSIQNEQFFGPGTRLTVL.